The present entry profiles one T cell receptor beta chain with its context. The entry originates in a study of cytomegalovirus exposure and HLA in healthy donors. Primers: 60 Vbeta forward and 13 Jbeta reverse. Sequencing used immunoSEQ multiplex PCR; TCRdb keeps in-frame clones, though not all of them. The table includes around 220,000 clones, almost 80% detected once. Sequenced input: PBMCs. This TCR was sampled from a man aged 18 to 35 in good health and CMV-seronegative.

CDR3 sequence reads: CASSITGSYYNEQFF. In DNA, the CDR3 is TGCGCCAGCAGCATTACTGGTTCCTACTACAATGAGCAGTTCTTC. The genes are TRBV10-1 and TRBJ2-1; D not certain. The ends were cut back, 6 bases at V and 3 bases at J, with 15 bases in the middle. CDR3 length equals 15 residues. The germline V gene encodes CDR1 WNHNN and CDR2 SYGVQD (reference sequence).